This TCR beta chain stems from a study of cytomegalovirus exposure and HLA in healthy donors. Study background: Most donors, more than 80% of a few hundred genotyped, fell in the Caucasian-associated ancestry cluster. Study-level results: Most of the TCR beta V segments (in an earlier analysis) were productive either about 87% or about 30% of the time. Investigators reported 150 to 200 TCR beta chains as tied to cytomegalovirus. A link between a missense DCLRE1C variant and TCR beta V- and J-gene trimming emerged from a later analysis.

Germline CDR1 is SGHNT and CDR2 is YYREEE (reference sequence). This CDR3 has 14 residues. The V end was cut by 0 bases, the J end by 4 bases, with 7 bases between. Primers: 60 Vbeta forward and 13 Jbeta reverse. Method: immunoSEQ multiplex PCR; TCRdb's copy keeps in-frame clones and lacks some. Counted here are 150,000 to 200,000 clones, 75% occurring once; the ten biggest clones make up about 7.7%. On this clone: No antigen is known for it.

The chain links TRBV5-4 to TRBJ1-4; D gene ambiguous. The sample was PBMCs. This clonotype was obtained from a woman between 40 and 50 years old in good health and CMV-seropositive. In nucleotides, the CDR3 is TGTGCCAGCAGCTTGGCGGGAATTAATGAAAAACTGTTTTTT. Translated, it gives CASSLAGINEKLFF.